The clone carrying this T cell receptor (beta chain) was seen a handful of times. Its target is not known. This sample's time point: persistent/refractory GD, antithyroid drugs over 5 years with positive TRAb. The TCR library was made from RNA that had been extracted from PBMCs in TRIzol. This specimen belongs to a study of regulatory T cells in long-lasting Graves disease. CDR3 regions were amplified by Arm-PCR using iRepertoire HTBI primers to build TCR beta libraries. TCRdb re-called the multiplex PCR reads through MiXCR, storing one row per CDR3 protein. The data contain 600,000 to 800,000 distinct CDR3 sequences, roughly 30% of them singletons. This CDR3 is built from 16 residues. The germline V gene encodes CDR1 LNHDA and CDR2 SQIVND (reference sequence). Trimming left V 5 bases short and J 8 bases short, with 21 bases between. Regarding the study as a whole: Repertoires from persistent disease leaned toward TRBV28, TRBJ1-2 and TRBJ2-5. Sampling was limited to peripheral blood rather than thyroid tissue.

V usage is TRBV19 and J usage is TRBJ1-4, with D perhaps matching TRBD1 (5 bases). This specimen was peripheral blood mononuclear cells (PBMCs), taken when the disease was refractory, from a patient treated with antithyroid drugs. This sequence originates from a female donor with Graves disease. CDR3 nucleotides: TGTGCCAGTAGTGGGGACTTCAAACTGCACTCGGAAAAACTGTTTTTT. Its translation is CASSGDFKLHSEKLFF.